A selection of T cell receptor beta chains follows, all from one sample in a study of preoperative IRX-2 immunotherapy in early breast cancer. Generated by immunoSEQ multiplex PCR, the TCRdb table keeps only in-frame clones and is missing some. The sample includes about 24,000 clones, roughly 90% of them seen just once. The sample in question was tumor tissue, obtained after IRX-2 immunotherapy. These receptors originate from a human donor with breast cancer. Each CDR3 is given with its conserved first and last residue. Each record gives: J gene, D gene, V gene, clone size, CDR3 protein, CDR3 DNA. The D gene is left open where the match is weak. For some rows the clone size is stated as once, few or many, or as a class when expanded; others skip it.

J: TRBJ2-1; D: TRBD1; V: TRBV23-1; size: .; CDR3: CASSQRQGLQGPEFF; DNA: TGCGCCAGCAGTCAGAGACAGGGGCTACAGGGTCCAGAGTTCTTC
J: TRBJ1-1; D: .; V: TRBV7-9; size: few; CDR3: CASSSGPPEAFF; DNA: TGTGCCAGCAGCTCCGGGCCGCCTGAAGCTTTCTTT
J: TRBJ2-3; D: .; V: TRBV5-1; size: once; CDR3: CASRPISDTQYF; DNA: TGCGCCAGCAGACCGATTTCAGATACGCAGTATTTT
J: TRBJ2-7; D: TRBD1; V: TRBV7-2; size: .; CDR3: CASSLEGQPDTYEQYF; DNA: TGTGCCAGCAGCTTAGAGGGACAGCCCGATACCTACGAGCAGTACTTC
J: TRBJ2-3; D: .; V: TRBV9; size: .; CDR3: CASSVAAGKGPDTQYF; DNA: TGTGCCAGCAGCGTAGCCGCAGGGAAAGGCCCAGATACGCAGTATTTT
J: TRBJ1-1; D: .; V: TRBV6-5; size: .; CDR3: CASSYSRVRTEAFF; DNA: TGTGCCAGCAGTTACTCTAGGGTTCGGACTGAAGCTTTCTTT
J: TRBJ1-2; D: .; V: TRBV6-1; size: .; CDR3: CASSETSVNYGYTF; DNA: TGTGCCAGCAGTGAGACAAGCGTCAACTATGGCTACACCTTC
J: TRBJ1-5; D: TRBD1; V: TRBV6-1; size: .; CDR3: CASNPQGYSNQPQHF; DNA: TGTGCCAGCAACCCACAGGGGTACAGCAATCAGCCCCAGCATTTT
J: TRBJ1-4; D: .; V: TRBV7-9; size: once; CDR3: CASSSSKWGRDEKLFF; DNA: TGTGCCAGCAGCTCGAGCAAATGGGGGAGGGATGAAAAACTGTTTTTT
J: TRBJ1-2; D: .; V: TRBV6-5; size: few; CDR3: CASRDRAGYTF; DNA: TGTGCCAGCAGAGATAGGGCCGGCTACACCTTC
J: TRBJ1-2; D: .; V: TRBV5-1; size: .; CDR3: CASSPWVERSYGYTF; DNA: TGCGCCAGCAGCCCATGGGTTGAGCGGAGCTATGGCTACACCTTC
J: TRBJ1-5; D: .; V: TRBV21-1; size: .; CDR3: CASSKGPQGGSQPQHF; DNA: TGTGCCAGCAGCAAAGGGCCCCAGGGGGGTAGTCAGCCCCAGCATTTT
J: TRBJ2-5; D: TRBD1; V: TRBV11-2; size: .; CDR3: CASSPWTGQETQYF; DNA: TGTGCCAGCAGCCCTTGGACAGGGCAAGAGACCCAGTACTTC
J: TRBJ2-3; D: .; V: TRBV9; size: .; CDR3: CASSVGTNPTDTQYF; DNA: TGTGCCAGCAGCGTAGGGACAAACCCGACAGATACGCAGTATTTT
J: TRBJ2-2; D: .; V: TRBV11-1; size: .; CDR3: CASSFGGRGTGELFF; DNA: TGTGCCAGCAGCTTCGGGGGTCGGGGCACCGGGGAGCTGTTTTTT
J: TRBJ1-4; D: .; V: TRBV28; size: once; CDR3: CASRPPDSFYPTDNEKLFF; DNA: TGTGCCAGCAGACCTCCGGACAGTTTTTATCCCACAGATAATGAAAAACTGTTTTTT
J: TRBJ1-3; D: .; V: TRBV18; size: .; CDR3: CASSSGVQPGNTIYF; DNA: TGTGCCAGCTCATCAGGTGTTCAACCTGGAAACACCATATATTTT
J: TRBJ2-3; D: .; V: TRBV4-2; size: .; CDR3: CASSQMVGGLPDTQYF; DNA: TGTGCCAGCAGCCAAATGGTGGGGGGGCTCCCAGATACGCAGTATTTT
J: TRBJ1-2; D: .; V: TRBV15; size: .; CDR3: CATSRGSRAGYTF; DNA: TGTGCCACCAGCAGAGGCTCTCGGGCAGGGTACACCTTC
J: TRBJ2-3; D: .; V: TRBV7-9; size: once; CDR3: CASSLGLADTQYF; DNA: TGTGCCAGCAGCTTAGGACTAGCAGATACGCAGTATTTT
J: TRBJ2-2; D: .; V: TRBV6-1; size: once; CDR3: CASSENRRNTGELFF; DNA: TGTGCCAGCAGTGAAAACAGGAGGAACACCGGGGAGCTGTTTTTT
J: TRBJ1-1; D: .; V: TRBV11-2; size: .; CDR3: CASSSYTGPMNTEAFF; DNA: TGTGCCAGCAGCTCCTACACCGGTCCCATGAACACTGAAGCTTTCTTT
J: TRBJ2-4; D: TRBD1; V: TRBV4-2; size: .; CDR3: CASSQVDRELAKNIQYF; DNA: TGTGCCAGCAGCCAAGTGGACAGGGAATTAGCCAAAAACATTCAGTACTTC
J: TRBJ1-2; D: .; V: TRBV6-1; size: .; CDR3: CASSDNNYGYTF; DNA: TGTGCCAGCAGTGACAATAACTATGGCTACACCTTC
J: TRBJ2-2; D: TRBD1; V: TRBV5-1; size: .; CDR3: CASSTGAENTGELFF; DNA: TGCGCCAGCAGCACAGGGGCCGAGAACACCGGGGAGCTGTTTTTT
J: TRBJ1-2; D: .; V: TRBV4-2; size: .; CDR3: CASSQGTGRGYGYTF; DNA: TGTGCCAGCAGCCAAGGGACGGGACGGGGCTATGGCTACACCTTC
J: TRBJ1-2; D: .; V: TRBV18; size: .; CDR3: CASSPPTESYGYTF; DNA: TGTGCCAGCTCACCACCGACAGAATCCTATGGCTACACCTTC
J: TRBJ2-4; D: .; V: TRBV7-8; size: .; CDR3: CASSLAGVSKNIQYF; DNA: TGTGCCAGCAGCTTAGCGGGGGTCTCCAAAAACATTCAGTACTTC
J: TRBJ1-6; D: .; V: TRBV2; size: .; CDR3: CASTPWAGQGIEVDF; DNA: TGTGCCAGCACTCCTTGGGCGGGCCAGGGGATTGAAGTCGACTTT
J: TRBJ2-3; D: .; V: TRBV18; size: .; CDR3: CASSPWGTSTDTQYF; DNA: TGTGCCAGCTCACCGTGGGGGACGAGCACAGATACGCAGTATTTT
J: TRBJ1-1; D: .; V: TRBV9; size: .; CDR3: CASSSRNTEAFF; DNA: TGTGCCAGCAGCTCAAGGAACACTGAAGCTTTCTTT
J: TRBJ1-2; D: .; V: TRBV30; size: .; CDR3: CAWSRELGYTF; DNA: TGTGCCTGGAGTAGGGAACTTGGCTACACCTTC
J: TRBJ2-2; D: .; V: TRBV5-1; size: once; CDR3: CASSLANRRVSGTGELFF; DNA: TGCGCCAGCAGCTTGGCCAATCGCCGTGTCAGCGGTACCGGGGAGCTGTTTTTT
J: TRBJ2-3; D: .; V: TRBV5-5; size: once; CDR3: CASSLTGFTDTQYF; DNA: TGTGCCAGCAGTCTTACAGGATTCACAGATACGCAGTATTTT
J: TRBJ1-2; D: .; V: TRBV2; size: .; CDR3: CASSASLEGYTF; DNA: TGTGCCAGCAGTGCCAGTTTGGAAGGCTACACCTTC
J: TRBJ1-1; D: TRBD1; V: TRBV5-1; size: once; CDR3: CASSTEGGRVTEAFF; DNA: TGCGCCAGCAGCACGGAAGGGGGCAGGGTCACTGAAGCTTTCTTT
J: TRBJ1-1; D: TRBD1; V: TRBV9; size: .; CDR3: CASSEGAHDEAFF; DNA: TGTGCCAGCAGCGAGGGGGCGCATGATGAAGCTTTCTTT
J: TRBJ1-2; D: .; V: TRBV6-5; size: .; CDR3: CASSYSGFNYGHTF; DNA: TGTGCCAGCAGTTACTCGGGGTTTAACTATGGCCACACCTTC